This record looks at one T cell receptor (beta chain) sequence and its context. TCRdb keeps only in-frame clones here, not all; method: immunoSEQ multiplex PCR. Of about 89,000 clones in the sample, roughly 74% were seen once. This sample stems from a study of blood T cell repertoires in COVID-19. The wider study: PBMCs, B-cell-depleted T cells, or T cells were the source of the cDNA or gDNA that made up the material.

CDR3 length: 16 amino acids. CDR1 and CDR2 from the germline V gene are SGHTA and FQGNSA. V lost 5 bases, J lost 2 bases, and 19 bases lay in between. V is TRBV7-2 and J is TRBJ2-7, with a possible D match to TRBD2 (7 bases). Sequencing input: peripheral blood. The receptor was derived from a man between 70 and 80 years old with COVID-19, enrolled during active disease. CDR3 protein: CASSRLGGGRPYEQYF. The CDR3 DNA is TGTGCCAGCAGCCGTCTTGGGGGGGGCCGGCCCTACGAGCAGTACTTC.